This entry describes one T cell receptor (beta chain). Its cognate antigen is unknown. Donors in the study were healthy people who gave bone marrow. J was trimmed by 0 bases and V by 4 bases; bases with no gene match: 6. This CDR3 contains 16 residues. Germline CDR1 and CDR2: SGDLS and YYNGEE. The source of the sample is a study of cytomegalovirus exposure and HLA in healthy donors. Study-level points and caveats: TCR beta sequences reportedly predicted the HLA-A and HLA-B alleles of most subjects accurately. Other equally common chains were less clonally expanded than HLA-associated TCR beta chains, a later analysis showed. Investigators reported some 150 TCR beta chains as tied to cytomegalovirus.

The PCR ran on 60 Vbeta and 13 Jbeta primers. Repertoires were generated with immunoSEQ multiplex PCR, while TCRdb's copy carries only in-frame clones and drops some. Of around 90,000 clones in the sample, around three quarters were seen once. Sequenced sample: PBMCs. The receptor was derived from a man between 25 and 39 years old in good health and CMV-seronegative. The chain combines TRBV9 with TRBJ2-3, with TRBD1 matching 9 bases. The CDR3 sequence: CASSLRTGVSTDTQYF. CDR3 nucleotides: TGTGCCAGCAGCCTCCGGACAGGGGTGAGCACAGATACGCAGTATTTT.